These 27 T cell receptor beta chains came from one sample sequenced in a study of post-analysis software for immune sequencing data. Findings and caveats of the study: With TRBV5-6, TRBV5-1 and TRBV20-1 included, about five TRBV segments were more frequent in patients than in controls.

The antigens for these receptors are not known. Included in the TCR beta cDNA libraries were unique molecular identifiers. A single record per CDR3 protein comes from TCRdb applying MiXCR to the PCR reads. The data hold about 430,000 distinct CDR3 sequences, with about 40% observed a single time. Specimen: blood. The receptor set was obtained from a girl aged 2-10 years with multiple sclerosis.

This clonotype has just a few counts. V gene TRBV5-6 combines with J gene TRBJ2-7; 9 bases map to TRBD2. The CDR3 totals 14 residues. The germline gives CDR1 SGHDT, CDR2 YYEEEE. V gave up 6 bases and J gave up 3 bases; unmatched junction bases: 7. CDR3 sequence reads: CASNSLTSGYEQYF. CDR3 sequence (DNA): TGTGCCAGCAACTCCCTGACTAGCGGCTACGAGCAGTACTTC.

V usage is TRBV20-1 and J usage is TRBJ2-1; 8 positions match TRBD2. CDR1 and CDR2 (germline): DFQATT, SNEGSKA (reference sequence). The CDR3 contains 17 residues. Unmatched junction bases numbered 10, after V lost 0 bases and J lost 3 bases. CDR3 sequence (DNA): TGCAGTGCTAGAGATCCTCAGGGACTAGGGGGCTACAATGAGCAGTTCTTC. It translates to CSARDPQGLGGYNEQFF.

The chain links TRBV7-6 to TRBJ1-2, with D hard to call. CDR1 and CDR2 (germline): SGHVS, FNYEAQ. The CDR3 spans 16 residues. V dropped 2 bases and J dropped 4 bases, with 17 bases sitting between them. The chain's CDR3 is CASSLIRAENPYGYTF. The CDR3 DNA sequence: TGTGCCAGCAGCTTAATACGTGCCGAGAACCCCTATGGCTACACCTTC.

This clonotype was detected a few times. V and J are TRBV7-2 and TRBJ2-3, with D hard to call. CDR1 SGHTA and CDR2 FQGNSA come from the germline V gene. The CDR3 length is 15 residues. The V end lost 2 bases, the J end lost 0 bases, and 9 bases lay between the germline ends. The DNA of the CDR3 is TGTGCCAGCAGCTTAAGGTTAGCCAGCACAGATACGCAGTATTTT. Translating gives CASSLRLASTDTQYF.

The chain recombines TRBV15 with TRBJ2-1; 8 bases agree with TRBD2. V was clipped by 0 bases and J by 8 bases; unmatched bases: 6. CDR1 is LNHNV and CDR2 is YYDKDF in the germline V gene (reference sequence). The length of the CDR3 is 15 residues. CDR3 DNA sequence: TGTGCCACCAGCAGAGATAAGCGGGAGAGCGATGAGCAGTTCTTC. Its translation: CATSRDKRESDEQFF. The whole variable domain, filled in from reference TRBV15 and TRBJ2-1, reads DAMVIQNPRYQVTQFGKPVTLSCSQTLNHNVMYWYQQKSSQAPKLLFHYYDKDFNNEADTPDNFQSRRPNTSFCFLDIRSPGLGDTAMYLCATSRDKRESDEQFFGPGTRLTVL.

The V gene is TRBV5-1, the J gene TRBJ2-3; possible D gene TRBD1, 6 bases. V dropped 5 bases and J dropped 0 bases, with 19 bases sitting between them. From germline, CDR1 is SGHRS and CDR2 YFSETQ. The CDR3 totals 17 residues. CDR3 nucleotide sequence: TGCGCCAGCAGGCCTCAGGGGACCGAAATTAGCACAGATACGCAGTATTTT. Translated: CASRPQGTEISTDTQYF.

This rearrangement joins TRBV7-9 to TRBJ1-5, with 7 bases matching TRBD1. The CDR3 is 15 amino acids. The V and J ends lost 5 bases and 6 bases, in that order; junction bases with no gene match: 10. Germline CDR1 reads SEHNR; CDR2 reads FQNEAQ (reference sequence). CDR3 nucleotide sequence: TGTGCCAGCAGCCAGACAGGGACGGGCAGTCAGCCCCAGCATTTT. Translation: CASSQTGTGSQPQHF.

The genes are TRBV7-9 and TRBJ2-1, with 10 bases identical to TRBD1. CDR1 SEHNR and CDR2 FQNEAQ come from the germline V gene (reference sequence). This CDR3 is built from 15 residues. The V segment lost 3 bases and the J segment 4 bases; nucleotides outside the gene matches: 3. CDR3 coding DNA: TGTGCCAGCAGCTTGGGGGACAGGGGATACAATGAGCAGTTCTTC. Amino acids: CASSLGDRGYNEQFF. The full variable domain, in which reference TRBV7-9 and TRBJ2-1 provide the parts outside the CDR3, is DTGVSQNPRHKITKRGQNVTFRCDPISEHNRLYWYRQTLGQGPEFLTYFQNEAQLEKSRLLSDRFSAERPKGSFSTLEIQRTEQGDSAMYLCASSLGDRGYNEQFFGPGTRLTVL.

This clonotype was found a few times. The chain uses TRBV29-1 and TRBJ2-7, with a weak D call TRBD1 (6 bases). CDR3 size: 14 residues. With 0 bases removed from V and 2 bases from J, the gap between germline ends came to 11 bases. From germline, CDR1 is SQVTM and CDR2 ANQGSEA. The CDR3, as DNA: TGCAGCGTTGAAGACCAGGGGTTAACCTACGAGCAGTACTTC. Its protein product is CSVEDQGLTYEQYF.

CDR3 sequence reads: CSARSTGSYNEQFF. In nucleotides, the CDR3 is TGCAGCGCCCGTAGTACCGGCTCCTACAATGAGCAGTTCTTC. This chain joins TRBV29-1 and TRBJ2-1; D gene uncertain. Looked up from germline, CDR1 is SQVTM and CDR2 is ANQGSEA. CDR3 size: 14 residues. Trimming pared 7 bases from V and 0 bases from J, leaving 13 bases between.

The chain joins TRBV15 to TRBJ1-2, with a possible D match to TRBD1 (5 bases). V was shortened by 0 bases and J by 0 bases, with 14 bases between the two germline ends. The CDR3 contains 17 residues. Looked up from germline, CDR1 is LNHNV and CDR2 is YYDKDF (reference sequence). The CDR3 DNA reads as TGTGCCACCAGCAGAGATTTTGGGCAGGGTCCTAACTATGGCTACACCTTC. Its translation is CATSRDFGQGPNYGYTF. The whole variable domain, filled in from reference TRBV15 and TRBJ1-2, reads DAMVIQNPRYQVTQFGKPVTLSCSQTLNHNVMYWYQQKSSQAPKLLFHYYDKDFNNEADTPDNFQSRRPNTSFCFLDIRSPGLGDTAMYLCATSRDFGQGPNYGYTFGSGTRLTVV.

This clonotype was observed a few times. V gene TRBV10-3 combines with J gene TRBJ2-3; D is ambiguous. There are 14 residues in the CDR3. CDR1 is ENHRY and CDR2 is SYGVKD in the germline V gene. V shed 5 bases and J shed 0 bases, with 9 bases lying between them. The CDR3 sequence is CAISSPASTDTQYF. CDR3 in DNA: TGTGCCATCAGTTCTCCGGCGAGCACAGATACGCAGTATTTT.

This clonotype occurred many times. The V gene is TRBV21-1, the J gene TRBJ2-7; TRBD2, as called in the table, went unchecked against the DNA. TRBV21-1 is a known pseudogene. The CDR3 sequence is 16 residues long. CDR3 DNA sequence: TGTGCCAGCAGCAAAGGCGCTAGCGGGACCGAAAGCGAGCAGTACTTC. This encodes CASSKGASGTESEQYF.

The V call is TRBV12-3 or TRBV12-4, the J call TRBJ2-1, with D perhaps being TRBD1 or TRBD2 (5 bases each). V gave up 5 bases and J gave up 1 base, with 15 bases separating them. The length of the CDR3 is 16 residues. CDR3 loop: CASSPRWGTSYNEQFF. The DNA for the CDR3 is TGTGCCAGCAGTCCTCGCTGGGGGACGTCCTACAATGAGCAGTTCTTC.

The rearrangement links TRBV12-3 or TRBV12-4 to TRBJ2-7, with 7 bases that match TRBD2. The CDR3 totals 15 residues. The trim removed 4 bases at V and 7 bases at J, leaving 13 bases unmatched. CDR3 protein: CASSSDLGLGGEQYF. The DNA for the CDR3 is TGTGCCAGCAGTTCTGACCTCGGACTAGGTGGAGAGCAGTACTTC.

The chain combines TRBV6-4 with TRBJ2-3; 7 bases map to TRBD2. The CDR3 spans 16 residues. CDR1 is MRHNA and CDR2 is SNTAGT in the germline V gene. Trimming at V came to 0 bases and at J to 2 bases, leaving 5 bases not matched to a gene. CDR3 in amino acids: CASSDSAGTTTDTQYF. CDR3 coding DNA: TGTGCCAGCAGTGACTCGGCGGGGACTACCACAGATACGCAGTATTTT.

This sequence joins TRBV3-1 and TRBJ2-5; TRBD2 aligns across 8 bases. Germline V gene data show CDR1 as LGHDT and CDR2 as YNNKEL (reference sequence). With 2 bases clipped from V and 5 bases from J, the junction kept 7 bases outside the gene matches. The CDR3 loop spans 15 amino acids. The CDR3, as DNA: TGTGCCAGCAGCCAACCGTGGGGACTAGGTGAGACCCAGTACTTC. Translated: CASSQPWGLGETQYF.

This clonotype was detected only a few times. J is TRBJ2-3 and V is TRBV20-1; 7 bases fit TRBD1. The CDR3 sequence is 14 residues long. The V gene end was trimmed by 3 bases and the J gene end by 0 bases; junction bases not matched to a gene: 3. Per germline, CDR1 DFQATT and CDR2 SNEGSKA (reference sequence). CDR3: CSARSGGSTDTQYF. The CDR3, as DNA: TGCAGTGCTAGGTCAGGGGGAAGCACAGATACGCAGTATTTT.

The chain employs TRBV7-2 and TRBJ2-7; D remains unclear. The CDR3 is 15 amino acids. Germline V CDR1 and CDR2: SGHTA, FQGNSA. V was clipped by 4 bases and J by 3 bases, with 16 bases between them. CDR3 coding DNA: TGTGCCAGCAGCTCAACTTCAACCCTCAGCTACGAGCAGTACTTC. Protein sequence: CASSSTSTLSYEQYF.

The J gene is TRBJ1-2, the V gene TRBV2, with D perhaps TRBD1 (5 bases). The CDR3 consists of 14 residues. Trimming left V 6 bases short and J 3 bases short, with 14 bases between. The germline V gene encodes CDR1 SNHLY and CDR2 FYNNEI. Here the CDR3 DNA reads TGTGCCAGCAGGCAGGACAAGACTTACTATGGCTACACCTTC. It encodes CASRQDKTYYGYTF. Full variable domain (remainder filled in from reference TRBV2 and TRBJ1-2): EPEVTQTPSHQVTQMGQEVILRCVPISNHLYFYWYRQILGQKVEFLVSFYNNEISEKSEIFDDQFSVERPDGSNFTLKIRSTKLEDSAMYFCASRQDKTYYGYTFGSGTRLTVV.

This clonotype was seen a few times. This chain joins TRBV28 and TRBJ1-2; 8 bases are shared with TRBD1. Trimming at V came to 2 bases and at J to 6 bases, leaving 8 bases not matched to a gene. Germline CDR1 and CDR2: MDHEN and SYDVKM. CDR3 length: 15 residues. The CDR3 is CASSLAGQEFHGYTF. For the CDR3, the DNA is TGTGCCAGCAGTTTAGCGGGACAGGAATTTCATGGCTACACCTTC.

The chain couples TRBV11-1 to TRBJ2-7; D is undetermined. Germline V gives CDR1 SGHAT, CDR2 FQDESV (reference sequence). V lost 6 bases and J 2 bases, leaving 11 bases between the germline ends. This CDR3 is built from 13 residues. The CDR3 sequence is CASSLPPAYEQYF. The CDR3 coding sequence is TGTGCCAGCAGTCTACCACCCGCCTACGAGCAGTACTTC.

In the case of this clonotype: A read error may account for a junction end that differs from germline. The chain joins TRBV12-3 or TRBV12-4 to TRBJ2-3; TRBD2 aligns across 14 bases. This CDR3 spans 15 amino acids. The CDR3 region is CATGLAGVRGDAQYF. In DNA, the CDR3 is TGTGCCACGGGACTAGCGGGAGTACGAGGAGATGCGCAGTATTTT.

This clonotype came up a few times. The chain carries TRBV3-1 and TRBJ2-3, with TRBD1 matching 9 bases. Germline CDR1 and CDR2: LGHDT and YNNKEL (reference sequence). This CDR3 is 19 amino acids long. J lost 4 bases, V lost 3 bases, and 17 bases had no gene match. The CDR3 loop reads CASSHVISYRGLGPDTQYF. The DNA of the CDR3 is TGTGCCAGCAGCCACGTAATTAGCTACAGGGGGCTCGGACCAGATACGCAGTATTTT.

V usage is TRBV4-1 and J usage is TRBJ1-4; D is undetermined. The CDR3 sequence is 15 residues long. Per germline, CDR1 MGHRA and CDR2 YSYEKL. Trimming shortened V by 1 base and J by 8 bases, and 14 bases separated the two germline ends. The CDR3 spells CASSQVPRSSEKLFF. CDR3 coding DNA: TGCGCCAGCAGCCAAGTCCCCAGATCCTCCGAAAAACTGTTTTTT.

This clonotype occurred a few times. The chain joins TRBV12-3 or TRBV12-4 to TRBJ2-3; possible D gene TRBD2, 5 bases. V lost 6 bases to trimming and J lost 1 base, with 17 bases between them. There are 16 residues in the CDR3. The CDR3 sequence is CASRQTSVRGTDTQYF. The CDR3 DNA sequence: TGTGCCAGCAGGCAAACCTCCGTGAGGGGCACAGATACGCAGTATTTT.

This chain connects TRBV7-9 to TRBJ2-7; 7 nucleotides line up with TRBD1. Germline-derived CDR1 and CDR2 are SEHNR and FQNEAQ (reference sequence). The CDR3 runs 13 residues. V gave up 5 bases and J gave up 5 bases; unmatched junction bases: 6. CDR3 coding DNA: TGTGCCAGCAGCAGACAGGGTCTCGACGAGCAGTACTTC. This translates into CASSRQGLDEQYF.